These T cell receptor beta chains were read from a single sample in a study of T cell repertoires in cytomegalovirus infection. Each CDR3 protein gets one entry after TCRdb re-called the reads with MiXCR. The repertoire holds 450,000 to 600,000 distinct CDR3 sequences, with roughly 10% as singletons. The sample comprised PBMCs. These receptors originate from a human donor in good health (CMV status not recorded). Some clones in this sample may be carry-over from other donors' samples. Both conserved end residues are part of each CDR3. Each record gives: clone size, J gene, D gene, V gene, CDR3 DNA, CDR3 protein. A D gene is named only where the DNA matches it firmly. Clone size is stated in some rows and not others, as once, few, many or a class when expanded.

>NA|TRBJ1-2|NA|TRBV6-6
TGTGCCAGCAGTTACAGCGTGGCAGATGGCTACACCTTC
CASSYSVADGYTF
>many|TRBJ2-7|NA|TRBV7-2
TGTGCCAGCAGCCCGGGGGCGATCAACGAGCAGTACTTC
CASSPGAINEQYF
>many|TRBJ1-2|NA|TRBV5-5
TGTGCCAGCAGCCAGGGCACTACTAACTATGGCTACACCTTC
CASSQGTTNYGYTF
>few|TRBJ1-5|TRBD1|TRBV18
TGTGCCAGCTCATCACAGGGGGCCAACAATCAGCCCCAGCATTTT
CASSSQGANNQPQHF
>NA|TRBJ1-1|NA|TRBV14
TGTGCCAGCAGCCCGCAGGGGTTTGTAGCTTTCTTT
CASSPQGFVAFF
>NA|TRBJ1-2|NA|TRBV20-1
TGCAGTGCTAGAGAGTCGGGGGGAGCGATCTATGGCTACACCTTC
CSARESGGAIYGYTF
>many|TRBJ2-2|NA|TRBV11-2
TGTGCCAGCACCTCATCTACTAACACCGGGGAGCTGTTTTTT
CASTSSTNTGELFF
>many|TRBJ2-5|NA|TRBV6-1
TGTGCCAGCAGTGAAAGGACATACCAAGAGACCCAGTACTTC
CASSERTYQETQYF
>few|TRBJ1-1|TRBD1|TRBV5-4
TGTGCCGTAGGGGGCAGGGGGCCGTTACTTGGACCTTTCTTT
CAVGGRGPLLGPFF
>few|TRBJ2-1|TRBD2|TRBV20-1
TGCAGTGCTAGAGTGCCTGGGGGGACTAGCGGTAGCTCCGGGGTAAATGAGCAGTTCTTC
CSARVPGGTSGSSGVNEQFF
>many|TRBJ1-1|NA|TRBV7-9
TGTGCCAGCAGCTTATTGGGGGGCCAGGGCCTGAACACTGAAGCTTTCTTT
CASSLLGGQGLNTEAFF